The clone carrying this TCR beta chain was detected ten times or more. No antigen is known for it. The library came from three nested PCR rounds adapted from ARM-PCR protocols. MiXCR, applied by TCRdb to the multiplex PCR reads, yields one record per CDR3 protein. The sample carries roughly 93,000 distinct CDR3 sequences, about 70% recorded once. This sample's RNA came from whole unsorted tissue. The data originate from a study of tumor and adjacent non-tumor tissue in lung cancer. Study overall: Samples averaged approximately 4.2 million productive TCRbeta reads each. Findings and limits, study-wide: In normal lung, the top 100 clones were significantly more dominant than in tumor.

This CDR3 has 17 residues. With V trimmed by 4 bases and J by 4 bases, 12 bases remained unmatched. From germline, CDR1 is MNHEY and CDR2 SVGAGI. Sequencing was carried out using lung tumor tissue. V usage is TRBV6-5 and J usage is TRBJ2-3; TRBD1 agrees at 9 bases. The TCR sequence derives from a man aged 60 to 75 with non-small cell lung cancer. DNA for the CDR3: TGTGCCAGCAGTTCCTTCACGGGACAGGGAGGAGCAGATACGCAGTATTTT. It is translated as CASSSFTGQGGADTQYF.